This TCR beta chain was sequenced for a study of vaccination and CD4 T cells after COVID-19. A word on this clonotype: Its antigen is unidentified.

Specified treatment: approximately 10-day PBMC culture with coronavirus spike peptide pools or control peptides (ViraFEST assay). The V gene end was trimmed by 4 bases and the J gene end by 5 bases; junction bases not matched to a gene: 11. The germline gives CDR1 SGHRS, CDR2 YFSETQ. The length of the CDR3 is 15 residues. Scientists ran DNA taken from cultured CD4+ T cells through the Oncomine TCR Beta short-read assay for sequencing. Each CDR3 protein gets one entry after TCRdb re-called the PCR reads with MiXCR. This sample has roughly 18,000 distinct CDR3 sequences, with 50% to 65% found just once.

This TCR derives from a human donor who had recovered from COVID-19. The V and J genes are TRBV5-1 and TRBJ1-2; 7 bases align to TRBD1. Sequencing was performed on CD4+ T cells from blood, cultured in vitro. CDR3 DNA sequence: TGCGCCAGCAGCGACGGACAGGTTGCGAAGTATGGCTACACCTTC. It is translated as CASSDGQVAKYGYTF.